Each of the 28 T cell receptor beta chains below was sequenced from the same sample in a study of control samples from healthy donors and cancer patients. Assay: immunoSEQ multiplex PCR; the TCRdb copy retains only in-frame clones and omits some. Of roughly 130,000 clones in the sample, 85% to 95% were seen once. Sequenced: PBMCs. These receptors came from a man in his fifties or sixties with head and neck cancer.

The chain employs TRBV2 and TRBJ2-2; D might be TRBD1 (6 bases). This CDR3 is built from 15 residues. V lost 2 bases and J 7 bases, leaving 14 bases between the germline ends. The V gene's germline CDR1 is SNHLY and CDR2 FYNNEI. The CDR3 sequence is CASSELGTRYGELFF. CDR3 coding DNA: TGTGCCAGCAGTGAATTAGGGACAAGATACGGGGAGCTGTTTTTT.

This rearrangement joins TRBV30 to TRBJ1-5, with D unclear. The CDR3 is 15 residues long. V was trimmed by 0 bases and J by 2 bases, leaving 11 bases between them. Germline CDR1 reads GTSNPN; CDR2 reads SVGIG (reference sequence). This CDR3 reads CAWSVRARGNQPQHF. For the CDR3, the DNA is TGTGCCTGGAGTGTACGGGCCAGAGGCAATCAGCCCCAGCATTTT. Full variable domain (outside the CDR3, taken from reference TRBV30 and TRBJ1-5): SQTIHQWPATLVQPVGSPLSLECTVEGTSNPNLYWYRQAAGRGLQLLFYSVGIGQISSEVPQNLSASRPQDRQFILSSKKLLLSDSGFYLCAWSVRARGNQPQHFGDGTRLSIL.

The V and J genes are TRBV7-8 and TRBJ2-7; the D call may be TRBD1 or TRBD2 (7 bases each). V lost 3 bases to trimming and J lost 3 bases, with 12 bases between them. The germline gives CDR1 SGHVS, CDR2 FQNEAQ. CDR3 length equals 14 residues. The DNA for the CDR3 is TGTGCCAGCAGCTTCGCAGGGGGGGACTACGAGCAGTACTTC. This encodes CASSFAGGDYEQYF.

The rearrangement uses TRBV27 and TRBJ1-2; the D gene is possibly TRBD1 (6 bases). Between the trimmed V and J ends, which lost 2 bases and 8 bases, there was a span of 15 bases. Germline V lookup: CDR1 MNHEY, CDR2 SMNVEV (reference sequence). The CDR3 has 14 residues. This CDR3 reads CASSLRGGGRGYTF. In nucleotides, the CDR3 is TGTGCCAGCAGTTTAAGGGGGGGCGGTCGCGGCTACACCTTC.

The rearrangement links TRBV5-6 to TRBJ1-4; D perhaps matches TRBD1 (5 bases). Trimming took off 2 bases at V and 1 base at J, with 12 bases between the two ends. The CDR3 extends over 16 amino acids. Germline CDR1 SGHDT, CDR2 YYEEEE. The CDR3 is CASSLNLGQTNEKLFF. CDR3 DNA sequence: TGTGCCAGCAGCTTAAACTTGGGGCAAACTAATGAAAAACTGTTTTTT.

The chain carries TRBV7-2 and TRBJ1-2; D uncertain. Trimming took off 5 bases at V and 7 bases at J, with 23 bases between the two ends. Germline V gives CDR1 SGHTA, CDR2 FQGNSA. The CDR3 is 16 residues long. CDR3 coding DNA: TGTGCCAGCAGCCCGCGACACGATGGGAACTCCGGTGGCTACACCTTC. It yields the protein CASSPRHDGNSGGYTF.

This clone showed up just once. V usage is TRBV5-8 and J usage is TRBJ2-3; D is possibly TRBD1 (5 bases). This CDR3 contains 16 residues. The germline V gene encodes CDR1 SGHTS and CDR2 YDEGEE. The V end lost 4 bases, the J end lost 1 base, and 16 bases lay between the germline ends. Here the CDR3 DNA reads TGTGCCAGCAGCCGGAAGAGGTCACAGGGCACAGATACGCAGTATTTT. It translates to CASSRKRSQGTDTQYF.

This clone has a single count. The chain links TRBV6-5 to TRBJ2-2, with TRBD2 identical over 8 bases. Germline assignment: CDR1 MNHEY and CDR2 SVGAGI. Trimming took 0 bases from V and 8 from J; bases not matched to a gene: 5. The CDR3 loop spans 15 amino acids. CDR3 sequence: CASSYSPSGGGELFF. DNA for the CDR3: TGTGCCAGCAGTTACTCCCCTTCGGGAGGGGGGGAGCTGTTTTTT.

The V call is TRBV9, the J call TRBJ2-1; 9 bases fit TRBD2. Germline values: CDR1 SGDLS, CDR2 YYNGEE. This CDR3 has 15 amino acids. After removal of 0 bases from V and 4 bases from J, the junction contained 2 bases not matched to a gene. CDR3 bases: TGTGCCAGCAGCGTAGGCGGGGGGGTTTACAATGAGCAGTTCTTC. It yields the protein CASSVGGGVYNEQFF.

The rearrangement links TRBV6-4 to TRBJ1-1, with TRBD1 matching 9 bases. V lost 3 bases and J lost 8; bases outside the gene matches: 10. This CDR3 is built from 15 residues. Looked up from germline, CDR1 is MRHNA and CDR2 is SNTAGT. CDR3 amino acids: CASSEDGTGLREAFF. The CDR3 bases are TGTGCCAGCAGTGAGGATGGGACAGGGTTACGGGAAGCTTTCTTT.

This chain links TRBV4-2 with TRBJ1-4; D might be TRBD1 (6 bases). The CDR3 is made up of 16 amino acids. Trimming removed 0 bases at V and 4 bases at J, with 12 bases between. From germline, CDR1 is LGHNA and CDR2 YNFKEQ. DNA for the CDR3: TGTGCCAGCAGCCAAGATTCGGGACACATTAATGAAAAACTGTTTTTT. Protein: CASSQDSGHINEKLFF.

This clone showed up just a few times. The chain links TRBV28 to TRBJ2-3; tentative D call: TRBD1 (5 bases). CDR3 length: 15 residues. The V gene's germline CDR1 is MDHEN and CDR2 SYDVKM. Trimming left V 5 bases short and J 3 bases short, with 15 bases between. The DNA for the CDR3 is TGTGCCAGCAGTGACACAGGTATTCGGACAGATACGCAGTATTTT. It yields the protein CASSDTGIRTDTQYF.

This chain connects TRBV30 to TRBJ2-5; possible D gene TRBD2, 5 bases. CDR1 and CDR2 (germline): GTSNPN, SVGIG (reference sequence). Deletions cut 2 bases from V and 9 bases from J, with 16 bases between. The CDR3 sequence is 13 residues long. This CDR3 is CAWSKSAPAAQYF. DNA for the CDR3: TGTGCCTGGAGTAAGTCCGCACCAGCGGCCCAGTACTTC.

V gene TRBV29-1 combines with J gene TRBJ2-7, with 11 bases matching TRBD2. CDR3 length: 17 amino acids. V lost 5 bases to trimming and J lost 1 base; unmatched junction nucleotides: 13. CDR1 and CDR2 (germline): SQVTM, ANQGSEA. Written as DNA, the CDR3 is TGCAGCGTTAAGGGGACTAGCGGCCTTGGGGCGTCCTACGAGCAGTACTTC. This translates into CSVKGTSGLGASYEQYF.

J is TRBJ2-5 and V is TRBV5-1; 8 bases agree with TRBD2. In germline, CDR1 is SGHRS, CDR2 YFSETQ. The CDR3 is 18 residues long. V lost 5 bases, J lost 2 bases, and 17 bases stayed unmatched. The CDR3 bases are TGCGCCAGCAGTCGGGCCGTGTTCAGCGGGGGCCAACAAGAGACCCAGTACTTC. This encodes CASSRAVFSGGQQETQYF.

V and J are TRBV7-2 and TRBJ1-1, with D maybe TRBD1 (6 bases). The CDR3 sequence is 13 residues long. Germline-derived CDR1 and CDR2 are SGHTA and FQGNSA. V lost 5 bases and J lost 7, with 14 bases in between. This chain's CDR3 is CASSEGTQLEAFF. CDR3 coding DNA: TGTGCCAGCAGCGAAGGGACACAACTTGAAGCTTTCTTT.

This sequence joins TRBV5-1 and TRBJ1-3, with a tentative D call TRBD1 (5 bases). Trimming removed 3 bases at V and 0 bases at J, with 13 bases between. The V gene's germline CDR1 is SGHRS and CDR2 YFSETQ. The CDR3 sequence is 16 residues long. CDR3 coding DNA: TGCGCCAGCAGCTGGGGACCGAGATTCTCTGGAAACACCATATATTTT. Encoded protein: CASSWGPRFSGNTIYF.

The chain has TRBV12-3 or TRBV12-4 and TRBJ2-7; 8 bases line up with TRBD2. This CDR3 contains 13 residues. V lost 2 bases, J lost 4 bases, and 1 base stayed unmatched. The CDR3 DNA reads TGTGCCAGCAGTTTACGGGAGGGATACGAGCAGTACTTC. It specifies CASSLREGYEQYF.

The rearrangement uses TRBV18 and TRBJ1-4; 7 nucleotides line up with TRBD1. CDR1 is KGHSH and CDR2 is LQKENI in the germline V gene. CDR3 length: 15 residues. V gave up 4 bases and J gave up 0 bases; unmatched junction bases: 2. Written as DNA, the CDR3 is TGTGCCAGCTCACGGCAGGGGGCAACTAATGAAAAACTGTTTTTT. Its protein is CASSRQGATNEKLFF. The full variable domain, completed using reference TRBV18 and TRBJ1-4, is NAGVMQNPRHLVRRRGQEARLRCSPMKGHSHVYWYRQLPEEGLKFMVYLQKENIIDESGMPKERFSAEFPKEGPSILRIQQVVRGDSAAYFCASSRQGATNEKLFFGSGTQLSVL.

The rearrangement joins TRBV7-2 to TRBJ2-7; 10 nucleotides line up with TRBD1. Germline CDR1 reads SGHTA; CDR2 reads FQGNSA. The CDR3 is 14 residues long. Trimming at V came to 5 bases and at J to 3 bases, leaving 4 bases not matched to a gene. This CDR3 reads CASSRDRGSYEQYF. Here the CDR3 DNA reads TGTGCCAGCAGCCGGGACAGGGGAAGCTACGAGCAGTACTTC.

This clone is a singleton in its sample. This chain links TRBV28 with TRBJ1-2, with D perhaps TRBD1 (5 bases). CDR3 length: 14 amino acids. V was trimmed by 3 bases and J by 5 bases, leaving 13 bases between them. Germline loops: CDR1 MDHEN, CDR2 SYDVKM. The CDR3 bases are TGTGCCAGCAGTTTCCCTGACAGTTTATATGGCTACACCTTC. It specifies CASSFPDSLYGYTF.

V usage is TRBV6-5 and J usage is TRBJ2-2; D remains ambiguous. Germline CDR1 is MNHEY and CDR2 is SVGAGI. The CDR3 consists of 14 residues. The V end lost 7 bases, the J end lost 6 bases, and 15 bases lay between the germline ends. Here the CDR3 DNA reads TGTGCCAGCATGGTCGGTTTATCCCCCGGGGAGCTGTTTTTT. It codes for CASMVGLSPGELFF.

In this sample, this clone turned up a few times. This chain connects TRBV18 to TRBJ2-1; 9 nucleotides line up with TRBD1. Trimming took 6 bases from V and 8 from J; bases not matched to a gene: 8. In germline, CDR1 is KGHSH, CDR2 LQKENI. The CDR3 covers 14 residues. The CDR3 reads CASSEQGARDEQFF. In DNA form, the CDR3 reads TGTGCCAGCTCCGAACAGGGGGCTCGGGATGAGCAGTTCTTC.

The chain uses TRBV27 and TRBJ2-7, with 8 bases lining up with TRBD1. The CDR3 runs 16 residues. V shed 6 bases and J 3 bases; nucleotides not matched to a gene: 13. Per germline, CDR1 MNHEY and CDR2 SMNVEV (reference sequence). CDR3 protein: CASSPTRQGFRYEQYF. The CDR3 DNA is TGTGCCAGCAGCCCAACGCGACAGGGGTTCCGCTACGAGCAGTACTTC.

The rearrangement links TRBV6-2 or TRBV6-3 to TRBJ2-3; TRBD1 aligns across 7 bases. The length of the CDR3 is 15 residues. Germline loops: CDR1 MNHEY, CDR2 SVGEGT. V was clipped by 6 bases and J by 2 bases; unmatched bases: 8. CDR3 sequence: CASSSDRDPTDTQYF. The CDR3 nucleotides read TGTGCCAGCAGCTCCGACAGGGACCCCACAGATACGCAGTATTTT.

The chain carries TRBV12-3 or TRBV12-4 and TRBJ1-2, with 11 bases aligning to TRBD1. Losses at the gene ends were 3 bases for V and 8 bases for J; bases not matched to a gene: 2. This CDR3 comprises 13 residues. CDR3 loop: CASSLGDRGGYTF. CDR3 DNA sequence: TGTGCCAGCAGTTTGGGGGACAGGGGGGGCTACACCTTC.

The chain's CDR3 is CASSYGGQGLYEQYF. Here the CDR3 DNA reads TGTGCCAGCAGTTACGGGGGACAGGGCCTCTACGAGCAGTACTTC. V and J are TRBV6-5 and TRBJ2-7, with 9 bases identical to TRBD1. Germline V lookup: CDR1 MNHEY, CDR2 SVGAGI. CDR3 size: 15 residues. V shed 2 bases, J shed 3 bases, and the junction held 5 bases outside the gene matches.

The J gene is TRBJ1-5, the V gene TRBV19; no clear D gene. CDR1 LNHDA and CDR2 SQIVND come from the germline V gene (reference sequence). CDR3 length: 13 amino acids. Trimming pared 7 bases from V and 7 bases from J, leaving 14 bases between. The DNA of the CDR3 is TGTGCCAGTAATGCAGACGGTGGGCAGCCCCAGCATTTT. This sequence encodes CASNADGGQPQHF.